A selection of T cell receptor beta chains follows, all from one sample in a study of OX40 agonist ivuxolimab in advanced cancers. Using immunoSEQ multiplex PCR, the repertoire was profiled, and TCRdb retains in-frame clones only, with some absent. The sample carries some 75,000 clones, around nine tenths recorded once. This specimen was CD4+ or CD8+ T cells sorted from blood, taken in a trial of the OX40 agonist ivuxolimab. These receptor sequences come from an adult with an advanced solid tumor such as melanoma, head and neck, liver or kidney cancer. The CDR3 runs from the conserved cysteine through the conserved F or W. Each record gives: J gene, D gene, V gene, CDR3 DNA, CDR3 protein. The D gene is left open where the match is weak.

J gene: TRBJ1-5
D gene: -
V gene: TRBV5-1
CDR3 DNA: TGCGCCAGCAGCTTGGGTGGGCAGGGCACTCAGCATTTT
CDR3 protein: CASSLGGQGTQHF

J gene: TRBJ2-1
D gene: -
V gene: TRBV5-1
CDR3 DNA: TGCGCCAGCAGTCGTGGGGGCTTAGTAGGGAATGAGCAGTTCTTC
CDR3 protein: CASSRGGLVGNEQFF

J gene: TRBJ2-3
D gene: TRBD2
V gene: TRBV5-4
CDR3 DNA: TGTGCCAGCAGCTTGGCGAGCGGGGGGGCGACAGATACGCAGTATTTT
CDR3 protein: CASSLASGGATDTQYF

J gene: TRBJ2-1
D gene: -
V gene: TRBV18
CDR3 DNA: TGTGCCAGCTCACCACCCACGCAGGGGAATGAGCAGTTCTTC
CDR3 protein: CASSPPTQGNEQFF

J gene: TRBJ2-7
D gene: -
V gene: TRBV10-3
CDR3 DNA: TGTGCCACCAGATCATTGGCGGCAGGGAACTCCTACGAGCAGTACTTC
CDR3 protein: CATRSLAAGNSYEQYF

J gene: TRBJ2-4
D gene: -
V gene: TRBV6-1
CDR3 DNA: TGTGCCACCAGCGTCTACCGGGCTAACATTCAGTACTTC
CDR3 protein: CATSVYRANIQYF

J gene: TRBJ1-5
D gene: TRBD1
V gene: TRBV5-4
CDR3 DNA: TGTGCCAGCAGCCGACAGGGTAGCAATCAGCCCCAGCATTTT
CDR3 protein: CASSRQGSNQPQHF

J gene: TRBJ1-3
D gene: -
V gene: TRBV11-2
CDR3 DNA: TGTGCCAGCAGCTTAGTAGGACAGACTGGAAACACCATATATTTT
CDR3 protein: CASSLVGQTGNTIYF

J gene: TRBJ1-4
D gene: TRBD1
V gene: TRBV19
CDR3 DNA: TGTGCCAGTAGTATATCCGGGACAGGGGGATATGAAAAACTGTTTTTT
CDR3 protein: CASSISGTGGYEKLFF

J gene: TRBJ2-1
D gene: TRBD2
V gene: TRBV27
CDR3 DNA: TGTGCCAGCAGTCGGCTGACTAGCGGGGACTACAATGAGCAGTTCTTC
CDR3 protein: CASSRLTSGDYNEQFF